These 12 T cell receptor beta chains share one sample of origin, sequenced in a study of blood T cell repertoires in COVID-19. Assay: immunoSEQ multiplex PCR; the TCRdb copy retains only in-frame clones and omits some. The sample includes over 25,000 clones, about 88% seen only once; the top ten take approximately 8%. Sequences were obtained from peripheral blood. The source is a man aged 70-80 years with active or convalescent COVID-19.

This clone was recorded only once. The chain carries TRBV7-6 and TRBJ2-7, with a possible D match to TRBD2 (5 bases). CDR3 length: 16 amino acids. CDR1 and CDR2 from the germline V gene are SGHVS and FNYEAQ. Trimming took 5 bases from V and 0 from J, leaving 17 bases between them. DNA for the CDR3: TGTGCCAGCAGCGCGCGCCCGGACTCAAGCTCCTACGAGCAGTACTTC. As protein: CASSARPDSSSYEQYF.

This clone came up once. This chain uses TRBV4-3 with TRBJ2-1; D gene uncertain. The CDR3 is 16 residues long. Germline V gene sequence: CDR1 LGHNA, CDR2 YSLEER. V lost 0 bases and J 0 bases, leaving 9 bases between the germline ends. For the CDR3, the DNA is TGCGCCAGCAGCCAAGATTCTCGCGGCTCCTACAATGAGCAGTTCTTC. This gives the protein CASSQDSRGSYNEQFF.

CDR3 in DNA: TGTGCCAGCAGCCCACGAACAGGAAACACTGAAGCTTTCTTT. This sequence encodes CASSPRTGNTEAFF. The chain has TRBV7-8 and TRBJ1-1; D may be TRBD1 (5 bases). V lost 5 bases and J 2 bases, leaving 12 bases between the germline ends. There are 14 residues in the CDR3. Germline CDR1 is SGHVS and CDR2 is FQNEAQ.

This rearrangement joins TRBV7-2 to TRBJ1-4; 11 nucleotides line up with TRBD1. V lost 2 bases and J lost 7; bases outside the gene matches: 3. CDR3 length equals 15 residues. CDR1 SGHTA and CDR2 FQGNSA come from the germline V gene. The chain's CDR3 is CASSLWTGGPEKLFF. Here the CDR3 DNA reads TGTGCCAGCAGCTTATGGACAGGGGGCCCTGAAAAACTGTTTTTT.

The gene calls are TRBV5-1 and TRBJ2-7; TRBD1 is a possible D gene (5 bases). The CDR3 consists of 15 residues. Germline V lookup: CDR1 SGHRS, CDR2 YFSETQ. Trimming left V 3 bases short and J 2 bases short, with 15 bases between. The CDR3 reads CASSSTQGLAYEQYF. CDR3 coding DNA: TGCGCCAGCAGCTCCACGCAGGGCCTCGCCTACGAGCAGTACTTC.

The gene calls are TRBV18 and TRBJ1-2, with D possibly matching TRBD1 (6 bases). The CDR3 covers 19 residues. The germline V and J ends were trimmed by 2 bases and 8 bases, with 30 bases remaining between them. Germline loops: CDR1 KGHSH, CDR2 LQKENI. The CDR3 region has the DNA TGTGCCAGCTCACCAAAGATCTCAAGCGGGACAAACCGGGTTAGCGGCTACACCTTC. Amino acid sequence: CASSPKISSGTNRVSGYTF.

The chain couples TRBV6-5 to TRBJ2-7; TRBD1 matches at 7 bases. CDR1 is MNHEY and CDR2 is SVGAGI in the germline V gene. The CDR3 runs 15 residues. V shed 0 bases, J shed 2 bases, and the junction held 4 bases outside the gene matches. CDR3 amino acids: CASSYSVTGTYEQYF. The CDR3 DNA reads TGTGCCAGCAGTTACTCTGTGACAGGGACCTACGAGCAGTACTTC.

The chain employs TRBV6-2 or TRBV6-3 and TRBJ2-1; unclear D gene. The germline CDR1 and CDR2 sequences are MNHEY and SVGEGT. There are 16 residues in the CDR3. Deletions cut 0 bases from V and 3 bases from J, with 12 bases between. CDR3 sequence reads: CASSYSRSLGYNEQFF. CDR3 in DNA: TGTGCCAGCAGTTACTCGAGGAGCCTAGGCTACAATGAGCAGTTCTTC.

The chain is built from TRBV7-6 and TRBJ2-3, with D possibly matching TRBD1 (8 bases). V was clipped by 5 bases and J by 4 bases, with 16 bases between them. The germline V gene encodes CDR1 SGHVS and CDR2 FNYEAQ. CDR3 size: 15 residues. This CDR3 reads CASSPAQGGADTQYF. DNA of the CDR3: TGTGCCAGCAGCCCAGCACAGGGGGGGGCAGATACGCAGTATTTT. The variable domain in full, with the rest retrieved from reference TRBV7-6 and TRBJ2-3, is GAGVSQSPRYKVTKRGQDVALRCDPISGHVSLYWYRQALGQGPEFLTYFNYEAQQDKSGLPNDRFSAERPEGSISTLTIQRTEQRDSAMYRCASSPAQGGADTQYFGPGTRLTVL.

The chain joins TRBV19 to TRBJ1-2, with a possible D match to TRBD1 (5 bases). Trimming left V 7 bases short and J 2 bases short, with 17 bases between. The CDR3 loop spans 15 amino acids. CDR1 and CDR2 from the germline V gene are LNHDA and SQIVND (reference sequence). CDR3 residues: CASTPTSGENYGYTF. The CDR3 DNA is TGTGCCAGTACCCCAACCTCGGGGGAAAACTATGGCTACACCTTC.

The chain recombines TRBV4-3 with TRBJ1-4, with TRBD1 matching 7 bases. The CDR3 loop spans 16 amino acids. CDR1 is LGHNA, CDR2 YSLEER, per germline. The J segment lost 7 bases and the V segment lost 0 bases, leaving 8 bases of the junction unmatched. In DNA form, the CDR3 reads TGCGCCAGCAGCCAAGATGAAGGGGGCGCGGGTGAAAAACTGTTTTTT. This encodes CASSQDEGGAGEKLFF.

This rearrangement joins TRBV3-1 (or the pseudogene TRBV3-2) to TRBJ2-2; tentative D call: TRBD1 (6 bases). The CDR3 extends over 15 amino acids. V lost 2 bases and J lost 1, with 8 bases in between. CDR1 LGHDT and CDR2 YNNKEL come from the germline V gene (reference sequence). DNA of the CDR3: TGTGCCAGCAGCCAACAGGACAGGAACACCGGGGAGCTGTTTTTT. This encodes CASSQQDRNTGELFF.